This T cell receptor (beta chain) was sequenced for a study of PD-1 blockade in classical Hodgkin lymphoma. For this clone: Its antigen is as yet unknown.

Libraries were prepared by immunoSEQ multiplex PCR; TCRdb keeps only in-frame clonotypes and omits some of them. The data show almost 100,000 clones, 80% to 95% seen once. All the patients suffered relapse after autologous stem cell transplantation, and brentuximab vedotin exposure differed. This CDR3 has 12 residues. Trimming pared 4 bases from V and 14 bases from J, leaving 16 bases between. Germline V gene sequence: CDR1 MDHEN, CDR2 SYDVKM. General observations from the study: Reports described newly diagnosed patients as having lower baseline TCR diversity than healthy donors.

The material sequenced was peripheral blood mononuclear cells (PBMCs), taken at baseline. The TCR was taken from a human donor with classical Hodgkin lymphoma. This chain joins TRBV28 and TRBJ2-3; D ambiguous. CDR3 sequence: CASSSRQPRLYF. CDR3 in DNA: TGTGCCAGCAGTTCCAGACAACCCCGCCTGTATTTT. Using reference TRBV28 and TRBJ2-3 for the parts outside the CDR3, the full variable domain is DVKVTQSSRYLVKRTGEKVFLECVQDMDHENMFWYRQDPGLGLRLIYFSYDVKMKEKGDIPEGYSVSREKKERFSLILESASTNQTSMYLCASSSRQPRLYFGPGTRLTVL.